This entry is about one TCR beta chain. CDR3 length: 14 residues. Germline V gene data show CDR1 as LGHNA and CDR2 as YSLEER. V lost 2 bases, J lost 7 bases, and 12 bases lay in between. The sample belongs to a study of patients and donors after allogeneic stem cell transplantation. TCRdb redid the calling of the RT-PCR reads with MiXCR, one entry per CDR3 protein. The sample has about 200,000 distinct CDR3 sequences, around 40% seen once. The sequence came from a human donor who was either an allogeneic HSCT recipient or a stem cell or donor lymphocyte infusion donor (not recorded which). It is not recorded whose cells these are; they may come from a transplant donor. The V and J genes are TRBV4-3 and TRBJ2-1; D may be TRBD1 or TRBD2 (5 bases each). The sequenced sample consisted of blood, either unsorted or a sorted T cell fraction (not recorded which). As DNA, the CDR3 is TGCGCCAGCAGCCAAAAACGGGGCCGTAATGAGCAGTTCTTC. Translated: CASSQKRGRNEQFF.